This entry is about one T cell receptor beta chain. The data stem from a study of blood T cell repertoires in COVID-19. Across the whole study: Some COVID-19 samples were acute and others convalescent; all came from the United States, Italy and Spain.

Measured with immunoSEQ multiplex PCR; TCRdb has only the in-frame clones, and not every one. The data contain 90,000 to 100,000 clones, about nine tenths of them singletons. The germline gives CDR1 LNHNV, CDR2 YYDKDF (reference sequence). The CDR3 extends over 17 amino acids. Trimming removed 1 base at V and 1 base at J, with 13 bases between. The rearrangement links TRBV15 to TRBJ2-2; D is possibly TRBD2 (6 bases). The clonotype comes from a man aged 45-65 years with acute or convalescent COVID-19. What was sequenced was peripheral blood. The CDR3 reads CATSRAASALNTGELFF. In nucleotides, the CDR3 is TGTGCCACCAGCAGAGCAGCTAGCGCTCTGAACACCGGGGAGCTGTTTTTT.